This T cell receptor beta chain is from a study of identical twins. Regarding the study as a whole: Possibly, invariant MAIT and iNKT cells partly confounded zero-insertion analyses. Insertions were reduced in abundant cord blood beta clonotypes but not in memory repertoires. Modelling approaches yielded underestimates of out-of-frame TCR alpha sharing between monozygotic twins.

TCRdb processed the 5' RACE reads anew with MiXCR; each CDR3 protein has one entry. The sample contains 470,000 or so distinct CDR3 sequences, approximately 24% of which appear only once. The CDR3 covers 13 residues. Germline loops: CDR1 SQVTM, CDR2 ANQGSEA. Trimming removed 4 bases at V and 2 bases at J, with 9 bases between. The table lists this clonotype with a few counts. Its target is not known. These data were also filed under a second study, of T cells expressing NK-cell markers. As reported in that work: Underlying the TCR beta repertoires were sorted CD3+CD56+NKG2C+, CD3+CD56+NKG2C- and CD3+CD56-NKG2C+ T cells.

The receptor comes from a woman under 30 in good health. Input material: CD4+ T cells sorted from blood. V gene TRBV29-1 combines with J gene TRBJ2-1; D is tentatively TRBD1 or TRBD2 (5 bases each). CDR3 nucleotides: TGCAGCGTTGGATTGGGGGCCTACAATGAGCAGTTCTTC. This gives the protein CSVGLGAYNEQFF.